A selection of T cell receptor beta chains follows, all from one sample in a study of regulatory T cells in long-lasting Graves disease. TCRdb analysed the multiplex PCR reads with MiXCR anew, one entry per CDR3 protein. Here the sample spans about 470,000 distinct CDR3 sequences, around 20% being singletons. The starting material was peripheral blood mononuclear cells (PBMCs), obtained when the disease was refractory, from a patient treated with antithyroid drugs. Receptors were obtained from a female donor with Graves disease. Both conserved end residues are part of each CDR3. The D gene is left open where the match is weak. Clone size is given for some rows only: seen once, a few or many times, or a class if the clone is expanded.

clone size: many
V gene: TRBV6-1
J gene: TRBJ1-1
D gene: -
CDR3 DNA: TGTGCCAGCAGTCCGAGGGGAGGGTTGGTGAACACTGAAGCTTTCTTT
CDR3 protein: CASSPRGGLVNTEAFF

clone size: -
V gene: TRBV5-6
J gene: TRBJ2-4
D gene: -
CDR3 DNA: TGTGCCAGCAGCAACTACAGGGTCGTGGCCAAAAACATTCAGTACTTC
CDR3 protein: CASSNYRVVAKNIQYF

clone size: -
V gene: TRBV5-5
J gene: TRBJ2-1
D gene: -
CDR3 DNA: TGTGCCAGCAGCTTGGAAAGCGGGTGGAATGAGCAGTTCTTC
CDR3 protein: CASSLESGWNEQFF

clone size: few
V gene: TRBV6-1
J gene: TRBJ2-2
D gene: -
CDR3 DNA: TGTGCCAGCAGTGACGGGGTTTGGACCGGGGAGCTGTTTTTT
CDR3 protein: CASSDGVWTGELFF

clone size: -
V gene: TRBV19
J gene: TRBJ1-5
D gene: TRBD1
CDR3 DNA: TGTGCCAGTACCCCCGCCGGGACAGGGGGCAATCAGCCCCAGCATTTT
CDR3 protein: CASTPAGTGGNQPQHF

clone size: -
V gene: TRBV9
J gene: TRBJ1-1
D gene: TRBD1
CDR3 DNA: TGTGCCAGCAGCGTCCGGGACAGGGTTTTTTCGTACACTGAAGCTTTCTTT
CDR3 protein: CASSVRDRVFSYTEAFF

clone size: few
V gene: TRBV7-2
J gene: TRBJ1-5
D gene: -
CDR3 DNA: TGTGCCAGCAGCTATCAGGGTCGGCCCCAGCATTTT
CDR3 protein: CASSYQGRPQHF

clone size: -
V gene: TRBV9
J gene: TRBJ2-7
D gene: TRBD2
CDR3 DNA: TGTGCCAGCAGCCCCCAGGGACTACCAGACTACGAGCAGTACTTC
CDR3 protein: CASSPQGLPDYEQYF

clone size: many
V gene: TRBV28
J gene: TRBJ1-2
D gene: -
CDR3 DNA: TGTGCCAGCAGTTTGATCGGGGGCGGCTACACCTTC
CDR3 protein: CASSLIGGGYTF

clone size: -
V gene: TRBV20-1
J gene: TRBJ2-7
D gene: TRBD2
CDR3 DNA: TGCAGTGCTAGAGGGGCTAGCGGGAGGCCTTCCTACGAGCAGTACTTC
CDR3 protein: CSARGASGRPSYEQYF

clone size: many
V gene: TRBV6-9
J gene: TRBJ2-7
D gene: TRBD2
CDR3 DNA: TGTGCCAGCAGTTACGATATGGGGTCTAGCGGGACTCTGGGCTACGAGCAGTACTTC
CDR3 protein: CASSYDMGSSGTLGYEQYF

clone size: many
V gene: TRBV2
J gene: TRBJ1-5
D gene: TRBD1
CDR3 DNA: TGTGCCAGCAGTGAAGATCGGACAGGGCTTCAGCCCCAGCATTTT
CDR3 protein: CASSEDRTGLQPQHF

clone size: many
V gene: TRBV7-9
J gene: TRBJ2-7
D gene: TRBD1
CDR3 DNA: TGTGCCAGCAGCTTCCGGGACAGGGCGTACGAGCAGTACTTC
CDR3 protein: CASSFRDRAYEQYF

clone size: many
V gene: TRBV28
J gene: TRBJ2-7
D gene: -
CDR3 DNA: TGTGCCAGCAACCTACGGCACTCCTACGAGCAGTACTTC
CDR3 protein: CASNLRHSYEQYF

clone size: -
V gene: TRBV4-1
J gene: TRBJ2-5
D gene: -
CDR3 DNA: TGCGCCAGCAGCCAACCGGGTAGGACGGCGACGGTGGGAGAGACCCAGTACTTC
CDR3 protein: CASSQPGRTATVGETQYF

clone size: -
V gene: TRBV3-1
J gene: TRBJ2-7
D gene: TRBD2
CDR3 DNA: TGTGCCAGCAGCCAAGAAGGCCGGGGGGAAAGCTCCTACGAGCAGTACTTC
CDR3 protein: CASSQEGRGESSYEQYF

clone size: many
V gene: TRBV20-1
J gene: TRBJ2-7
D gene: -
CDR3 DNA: TGCAGTGCTACCCTTAGTGGAAACTCCTACGAGCAGTACTTC
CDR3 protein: CSATLSGNSYEQYF

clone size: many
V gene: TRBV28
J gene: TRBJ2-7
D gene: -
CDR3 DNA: TGTGCCAGCAGCCCCTCCTTAAGCGAGCAGTACTTC
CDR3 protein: CASSPSLSEQYF

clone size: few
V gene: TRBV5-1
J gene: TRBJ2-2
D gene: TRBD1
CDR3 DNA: TGCGCCAGCACCCTCAGACCACAGGGGGCCAACACCGGGGAGCTGTTTTTT
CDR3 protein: CASTLRPQGANTGELFF

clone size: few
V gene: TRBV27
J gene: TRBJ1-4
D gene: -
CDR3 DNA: TGTGCCAGCAGTTTTAAGGTCGCAACTAATGAAAAACTGTTTTTT
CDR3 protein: CASSFKVATNEKLFF

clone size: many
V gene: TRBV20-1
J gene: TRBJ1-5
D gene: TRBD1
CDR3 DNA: TGCAGTGCCGAGAGGGGACAGGGAAATCAGCCCCAGCATTTT
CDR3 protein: CSAERGQGNQPQHF

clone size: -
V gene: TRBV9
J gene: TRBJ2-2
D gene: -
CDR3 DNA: TGTGCCAGCAGCGTGGGCTCCTCGAACACCGGGGAGCTGTTTTTT
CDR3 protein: CASSVGSSNTGELFF

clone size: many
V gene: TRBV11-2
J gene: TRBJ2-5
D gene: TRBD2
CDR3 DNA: TGTGCCAGCAGCTCGAAAGCGGGAGGAGAGACCCAGTACTTC
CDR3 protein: CASSSKAGGETQYF

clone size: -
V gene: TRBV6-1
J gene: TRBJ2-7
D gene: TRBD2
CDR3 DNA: TGTGCCAGCAGGAGACTAGCGGGAGTCGAGCAGTACTTC
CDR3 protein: CASRRLAGVEQYF

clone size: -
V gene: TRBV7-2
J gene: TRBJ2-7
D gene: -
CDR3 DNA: TGTGCCAGCAGTTATACCGGGACCCAGCCCTACGAGCAGTACTTC
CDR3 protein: CASSYTGTQPYEQYF

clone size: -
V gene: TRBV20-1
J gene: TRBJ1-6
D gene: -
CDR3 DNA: TGCAGTGCCAGGGACACAGGAAACCGGTATAATTCACCCCTCCACTTT
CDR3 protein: CSARDTGNRYNSPLHF

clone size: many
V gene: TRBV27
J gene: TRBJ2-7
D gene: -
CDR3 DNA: TGTGCCAGCAGTTTACGCCCCCGGGACAACTCCTACGAGCAGTACTTC
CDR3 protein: CASSLRPRDNSYEQYF

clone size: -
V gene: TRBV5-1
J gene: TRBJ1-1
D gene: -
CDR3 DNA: TGCGCCAGCAGCCTACGGCCGGCTCTGGATACTGAAGCTTTCTTT
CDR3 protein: CASSLRPALDTEAFF

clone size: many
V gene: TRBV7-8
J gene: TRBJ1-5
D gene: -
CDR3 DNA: TGTGCCAGCAGCTTAGATTTTGGGGAACGTCAGCCCCAGCATTTT
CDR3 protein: CASSLDFGERQPQHF